The sequence of this TCR beta chain was determined in a study of blood T cell repertoires in COVID-19. Study background: Collection of acute and convalescent COVID-19 samples took place in the United States, Italy and Spain. From T cells, B-cell-depleted T cells, or PBMCs came the material, which was cDNA or gDNA.

Germline trimming cut 3 bases from V and 4 bases from J; bases unmatched to any gene: 12. The CDR3 contains 16 residues. Germline V gene data show CDR1 as SGDLS and CDR2 as YYNGEE. Per the authors' pipeline: The assay estimated nucleated cells by amplifying reference gene primers. Repertoires were generated with immunoSEQ multiplex PCR, while TCRdb's copy carries only in-frame clones and drops some. That table gives V, J and clone size, and the DNA gave D and trimming. In the table there are approximately 300,000 clones, 80% to 90% of which are singletons. The rearrangement uses TRBV9 and TRBJ1-1; 7 bases are a match to TRBD1. This TCR derives from a woman between 50 and 59 years old with acute or convalescent COVID-19. The sequenced material came from peripheral blood. CDR3 in DNA: TGTGCCAGCAGCGCTAATACCGGGACAGCGCGCACTGAAGCTTTCTTT. Its protein product is CASSANTGTARTEAFF.